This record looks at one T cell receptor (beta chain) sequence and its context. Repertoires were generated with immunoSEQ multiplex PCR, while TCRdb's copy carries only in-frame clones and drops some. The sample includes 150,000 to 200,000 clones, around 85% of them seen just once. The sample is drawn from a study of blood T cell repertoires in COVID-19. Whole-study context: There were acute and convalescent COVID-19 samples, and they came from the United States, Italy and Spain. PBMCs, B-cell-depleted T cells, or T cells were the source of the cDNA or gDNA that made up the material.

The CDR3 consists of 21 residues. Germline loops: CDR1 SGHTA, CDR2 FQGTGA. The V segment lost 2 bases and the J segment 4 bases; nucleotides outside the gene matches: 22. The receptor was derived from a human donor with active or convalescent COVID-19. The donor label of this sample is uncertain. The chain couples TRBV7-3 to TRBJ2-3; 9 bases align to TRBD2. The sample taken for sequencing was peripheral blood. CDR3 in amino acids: CASSLVGMAGGPTRTADTQYF. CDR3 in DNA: TGTGCCAGCAGCTTAGTAGGGATGGCGGGAGGGCCTACTCGGACGGCAGATACGCAGTATTTT. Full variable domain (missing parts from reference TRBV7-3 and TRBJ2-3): GAGVSQTPSNKVTEKGKYVELRCDPISGHTALYWYRQSLGQGPEFLIYFQGTGAADDSGLPNDRFFAVRPEGSVSTLKIQRTERGDSAVYLCASSLVGMAGGPTRTADTQYFGPGTRLTVL.